These 27 T cell receptor beta chains were all obtained from the same sample, sequenced in a study of blood T cell repertoires in COVID-19 (dated by TCRdb to about 2020). Receptor libraries were prepared by the immunoSEQ multiplex PCR assay. TCRdb provides this immuneACCESS table in a form limited to in-frame rearrangements. Some clones are lacking; in checked studies, under half of them reflect an unresolved V gene, and why the rest are absent is not known. The sample yields tens of thousands of clones; under 95% were counted once. The ten largest clones take up around 2.5% of the sample. Sequencing input: peripheral blood. Every receptor here comes from a human donor with active COVID-19. The donor label of this sample is uncertain.

V usage is TRBV7-2 and J usage is TRBJ2-1; 10 positions agree with TRBD1. The CDR3 runs 14 residues. Germline-derived CDR1 and CDR2 are SGHTA and FQGNSA. V lost 3 bases and J lost 8; bases outside the gene matches: 4. The CDR3 bases are TGTGCCAGCAGCTTCGGGACAGGGGCATATGAGCAGTTCTTC. Its protein is CASSFGTGAYEQFF.

The chain combines TRBV29-1 with TRBJ1-2, with D perhaps TRBD1 (5 bases). Germline loops: CDR1 SQVTM, CDR2 ANQGSEA. With 3 bases removed from V and 0 bases from J, the gap between germline ends came to 5 bases. CDR3 length: 12 residues. CDR3 residues: CSVETANYGYTF. The CDR3 DNA sequence: TGCAGCGTTGAGACAGCTAACTATGGCTACACCTTC.

The chain has TRBV10-3 and TRBJ2-7; 7 bases line up with TRBD1. J was trimmed by 12 bases and V by 6 bases; bases with no gene match: 11. This CDR3 spans 12 amino acids. Germline V lookup: CDR1 ENHRY, CDR2 SYGVKD. The CDR3 spells CAISQGENRMYF. The CDR3 nucleotides are TGTGCCATCAGCCAGGGGGAAAATAGAATGTACTTC.

The rearrangement uses TRBV18 and TRBJ2-3; 13 nucleotides match TRBD2. Trimming took 4 bases from V and 4 from J; bases not matched to a gene: 5. The CDR3 extends over 16 amino acids. Germline CDR1 KGHSH, CDR2 LQKENI. This chain's CDR3 is CASSRTSGGTPDTQYF. The DNA of the CDR3 is TGTGCCAGCTCACGGACTAGCGGGGGCACCCCAGATACGCAGTATTTT.

The chain recombines TRBV19 with TRBJ2-2; maybe TRBD1 (5 bases). V was shortened by 5 bases and J by 7 bases, with 11 bases between the two germline ends. The CDR3 extends over 13 amino acids. Germline values: CDR1 LNHDA, CDR2 SQIVND (reference sequence). The CDR3 bases are TGTGCCAGTAGTTACCTGGGGCGCGGGGAGCTGTTTTTT. This encodes CASSYLGRGELFF. The whole variable domain, remainder taken from reference TRBV19 and TRBJ2-2, is DGGITQSPKYLFRKEGQNVTLSCEQNLNHDAMYWYRQDPGQGLRLIYYSQIVNDFQKGDIAEGYSVSREKKESFPLTVTSAQKNPTAFYLCASSYLGRGELFFGEGSRLTVL.

This clone was recorded only once. The rearrangement links TRBV3-1 (or the pseudogene TRBV3-2) to TRBJ1-4, with 8 nucleotides matching TRBD1. V was clipped by 3 bases and J by 3 bases; unmatched bases: 6. From germline, CDR1 is LGHDT and CDR2 YNNKEL (reference sequence). This CDR3 has 16 residues. The CDR3 spells CASSQNPGGSNEKLFF. The CDR3 DNA follows: TGTGCCAGCAGCCAGAACCCAGGGGGCTCTAATGAAAAACTGTTTTTT.

The V gene is TRBV3-1 (or the pseudogene TRBV3-2), the J gene TRBJ1-2; 9 bases fit TRBD1. Per germline, CDR1 LGHDT and CDR2 YNNKEL (reference sequence). The CDR3 loop spans 14 amino acids. V shed 4 bases and J 7 bases; nucleotides not matched to a gene: 7. The CDR3 nucleotides are TGTGCCAGCAGCCCGTTGGGACAGGGTGCTGGCTACACCTTC. It translates to CASSPLGQGAGYTF.

This chain joins TRBV7-8 and TRBJ2-1, with 7 bases aligning to TRBD2. V dropped 7 bases and J dropped 8; count of bases not matched to a gene: 8. The CDR3 is made up of 13 amino acids. Per germline, CDR1 SGHVS and CDR2 FQNEAQ. The chain's CDR3 is CASTRAGLDEQFF. Here the CDR3 DNA reads TGTGCCAGCACTCGAGCGGGGCTCGATGAGCAGTTCTTC.

V usage is TRBV6-6 and J usage is TRBJ2-3; 8 bases fit TRBD2. The CDR3 contains 17 residues. The V segment lost 5 bases and the J segment 2 bases; nucleotides outside the gene matches: 12. Looked up from germline, CDR1 is MNHNY and CDR2 is SVGAGI (reference sequence). In nucleotides, the CDR3 is TGTGCCAGCAGTCCGTCCCCCTGGCGGGGGGACACAGATACGCAGTATTTT. Amino acid sequence: CASSPSPWRGDTDTQYF.

The chain uses TRBV28 and TRBJ1-3; 7 nucleotides line up with TRBD1. J gave up 1 base and V 3 bases, and 9 bases lay outside the gene matches. The germline gives CDR1 MDHEN, CDR2 SYDVKM. The CDR3 contains 17 residues. The DNA for the CDR3 is TGTGCCAGCAGTTTCTCACAGGGGTTAATATCTGGAAACACCATATATTTT. This translates into CASSFSQGLISGNTIYF.

The chain has TRBV19 and TRBJ2-7, with 8 bases lining up with TRBD1. Germline CDR1 and CDR2: LNHDA and SQIVND (reference sequence). This CDR3 comprises 13 residues. Trimming cost V 4 bases and J 4 bases; bases outside gene matches: 3. The CDR3 is CASSSGTGYEQYF. The DNA for the CDR3 is TGTGCCAGTAGTAGTGGGACAGGTTACGAGCAGTACTTC. The full variable domain, its missing parts supplied by reference TRBV19 and TRBJ2-7, is DGGITQSPKYLFRKEGQNVTLSCEQNLNHDAMYWYRQDPGQGLRLIYYSQIVNDFQKGDIAEGYSVSREKKESFPLTVTSAQKNPTAFYLCASSSGTGYEQYFGPGTRLTVT.

The J gene is TRBJ1-6, the V gene TRBV7-2; 10 nucleotides match TRBD1. Per the germline V gene, CDR1 is SGHTA and CDR2 is FQGNSA. Trimming cost V 1 base and J 13 bases; bases outside gene matches: 10. CDR3 size: 16 residues. CDR3 region: CASSLEGTGVPRPLHF. CDR3 coding DNA: TGTGCCAGCAGCTTAGAAGGGACAGGGGTCCCGAGGCCCCTCCACTTT.

The chain links TRBV7-9 to TRBJ2-7, with D tentatively TRBD1 (5 bases). The germline V gene encodes CDR1 SEHNR and CDR2 FQNEAQ (reference sequence). CDR3 length equals 14 residues. Trimming stripped 5 bases from V and 0 bases from J, with 11 bases between. CDR3 sequence reads: CASSPGLLSYEQYF. The CDR3, as DNA: TGTGCCAGCAGCCCAGGGTTACTCTCCTACGAGCAGTACTTC.

The chain employs TRBV3-1 (or the pseudogene TRBV3-2) and TRBJ2-2; 7 positions agree with TRBD2. With 4 bases clipped from V and 3 bases from J, the junction kept 5 bases outside the gene matches. The germline V gene has CDR1 LGHDT and CDR2 YNNKEL (reference sequence). The CDR3 is made up of 15 amino acids. The CDR3 protein is CASSLRTSYTGELFF. As DNA, the CDR3 is TGTGCCAGCAGCCTCCGGACTAGTTACACCGGGGAGCTGTTTTTT.

This sequence joins TRBV6-2 or TRBV6-3 and TRBJ2-7; 7 bases are shared with TRBD1. J gave up 5 bases and V 5 bases, and 21 bases lay outside the gene matches. The CDR3 contains 18 residues. Germline loops: CDR1 MNHEY, CDR2 SVGEGT. The chain's CDR3 is CASSHARLMTGRVNEQYF. The CDR3 bases are TGTGCCAGCAGTCACGCCCGCCTCATGACAGGGAGAGTAAACGAGCAGTACTTC.

This clone turned up a few times. The chain combines TRBV5-1 with TRBJ2-2; D may be TRBD2 (6 bases). The CDR3 consists of 14 residues. Trimming took 9 bases from V and 5 from J, leaving 17 bases between them. Looked up from germline, CDR1 is SGHRS and CDR2 is YFSETQ. The CDR3 protein is CATARGRGTGELFF. CDR3 coding DNA: TGCGCCACCGCGCGGGGTCGAGGTACCGGGGAGCTGTTTTTT.

V gene TRBV6-5 combines with J gene TRBJ1-5; 7 nucleotides line up with TRBD1. Germline-derived CDR1 and CDR2 are MNHEY and SVGAGI. The CDR3 is 15 residues long. The J segment lost 2 bases and the V segment lost 7 bases, leaving 8 bases of the junction unmatched. In nucleotides, the CDR3 is TGTGCCAGCAAAACAGGGGCATGGGGCAATCAGCCCCAGCATTTT. It codes for CASKTGAWGNQPQHF.

The gene calls are TRBV7-6 and TRBJ1-3; 9 bases match TRBD1. In germline, CDR1 is SGHVS, CDR2 FNYEAQ. The CDR3 contains 18 residues. The trim removed 5 bases at V and 0 bases at J, leaving 11 bases unmatched. This CDR3 reads CASSPPGGQGNSGNTIYF. The CDR3 DNA sequence: TGTGCCAGCAGCCCTCCGGGGGGACAGGGCAACTCTGGAAACACCATATATTTT.

V is TRBV5-1 and J is TRBJ2-1, with TRBD1 matching over 10 bases. Germline V gene lookup returns CDR1 SGHRS and CDR2 YFSETQ. The CDR3 loop spans 14 amino acids. J gave up 5 bases and V 4 bases, and 3 bases lay outside the gene matches. The chain's CDR3 is CASSPGTGDNEQFF. CDR3 DNA sequence: TGCGCCAGCAGCCCCGGGACAGGGGACAATGAGCAGTTCTTC.

A remark on this clone: The same CDR3 also results from other DNA sequences found in this sample. This sequence joins TRBV18 and TRBJ2-1, with D possibly matching TRBD1 (5 bases). There are 14 residues in the CDR3. V was clipped by 4 bases and J by 0 bases, with 7 bases between them. CDR1 and CDR2 from the germline V gene are KGHSH and LQKENI. CDR3 coding DNA: TGTGCCAGCTCACGGCAGGGCTCCTACAATGAGCAGTTCTTC. Translation: CASSRQGSYNEQFF. The variable domain in full, with the rest retrieved from reference TRBV18 and TRBJ2-1, is NAGVMQNPRHLVRRRGQEARLRCSPMKGHSHVYWYRQLPEEGLKFMVYLQKENIIDESGMPKERFSAEFPKEGPSILRIQQVVRGDSAAYFCASSRQGSYNEQFFGPGTRLTVL.

V is TRBV5-1 and J is TRBJ2-1, with 12 bases lining up with TRBD2. Germline CDR1 reads SGHRS; CDR2 reads YFSETQ. The CDR3 totals 17 residues. V dropped 0 bases and J dropped 2; count of bases not matched to a gene: 3. The DNA of the CDR3 is TGCGCCAGCAGCTTGGCGCTAGCGGGGGGGCCCTACAATGAGCAGTTCTTC. Protein sequence: CASSLALAGGPYNEQFF.

The V and J genes are TRBV7-6 and TRBJ2-3, with D possibly matching TRBD2 (7 bases). The V gene's germline CDR1 is SGHVS and CDR2 FNYEAQ. This CDR3 has 14 residues. The V end lost 5 bases, the J end lost 1 base, and 10 bases lay between the germline ends. As DNA, the CDR3 is TGTGCCAGCAGCGGAGGGGGGGGCACAGATACGCAGTATTTT. Translation gives CASSGGGGTDTQYF.

The rearrangement joins TRBV11-3 to TRBJ2-2, with TRBD1 as a possible D gene (6 bases). This CDR3 is built from 13 residues. The V gene's germline CDR1 is SGHNT and CDR2 YENEEA. The V end was cut by 5 bases, the J end by 6 bases, with 10 bases between. CDR3 region: CASSPTGSGELFF. CDR3 coding DNA: TGTGCCAGCAGCCCTACAGGGTCCGGGGAGCTGTTTTTT.

The J gene is TRBJ2-7, the V gene TRBV3-1 (or the pseudogene TRBV3-2); D is uncertain. CDR1 is LGHDT, CDR2 YNNKEL, per germline (reference sequence). CDR3 length: 13 residues. Trimming shortened V by 4 bases and J by 0 bases, and 7 bases separated the two germline ends. The CDR3 DNA reads as TGTGCCAGCAGCCGCGGTATCTCCTACGAGCAGTACTTC. Amino acids: CASSRGISYEQYF.

The chain recombines TRBV27 with TRBJ1-1; 8 bases map to TRBD1. The CDR3 is 14 residues long. The V gene end was trimmed by 5 bases and the J gene end by 4 bases; junction bases not matched to a gene: 6. CDR1 MNHEY and CDR2 SMNVEV come from the germline V gene (reference sequence). The CDR3 is CASSAGTGTTEAFF. The CDR3 nucleotides are TGTGCCAGCAGTGCCGGGACAGGAACCACTGAAGCTTTCTTT.

The genes are TRBV18 and TRBJ1-4, with 7 bases aligning to TRBD1. Germline V gene lookup returns CDR1 KGHSH and CDR2 LQKENI. The CDR3 covers 14 residues. V gave up 4 bases and J gave up 8 bases; unmatched junction bases: 7. CDR3 nucleotides: TGTGCCAGCTCACGGGCAGGGGGAATGGAAAAACTGTTTTTT. Protein: CASSRAGGMEKLFF.

The count of this clone is one. V gene TRBV10-3 combines with J gene TRBJ2-3, with 11 bases identical to TRBD2. Germline V lookup: CDR1 ENHRY, CDR2 SYGVKD. Trimming took 1 base from V and 0 from J; bases not matched to a gene: 3. The CDR3 consists of 17 residues. DNA for the CDR3: TGTGCCATCAGTGAGTTCGGGACTAGCGGTAGCACAGATACGCAGTATTTT. Protein: CAISEFGTSGSTDTQYF.